One sample yielded the 22 T cell receptor beta chains listed below, sequenced in a study of blood T cell repertoires in COVID-19. The method was immunoSEQ multiplex PCR; TCRdb's version includes in-frame clones alone and lacks a portion of them. The table includes under 450,000 clones, approximately 90% detected once. The sample was PBMCs or T cells enriched from blood (not recorded which). The receptors were sampled from a woman aged 35 to 49 who had been exposed to COVID-19.

The chain recombines TRBV27 with TRBJ2-7; D might be TRBD1 (5 bases). Germline V gene sequence: CDR1 MNHEY, CDR2 SMNVEV (reference sequence). This CDR3 contains 16 residues. V shed 5 bases and J shed 2 bases, with 19 bases lying between them. The CDR3 DNA follows: TGTGCCAGCAGTCCCGCAGGTGGGTGGGGCCCCTACGAGCAGTACTTC. It codes for CASSPAGGWGPYEQYF.

This sequence joins TRBV20-1 and TRBJ2-1; D is perhaps TRBD1 (6 bases). Looked up from germline, CDR1 is DFQATT and CDR2 is SNEGSKA (reference sequence). This CDR3 is built from 12 residues. V lost 3 bases and J lost 8, with 11 bases in between. In DNA form, the CDR3 reads TGCAGTGCTAGTACAGGGCGGGATGAGCAGTTCTTC. Its translation: CSASTGRDEQFF.

Details on this clone: The same CDR3 also results from other DNA sequences found in this sample. The V call is TRBV19, the J call TRBJ1-5; TRBD1 aligns across 8 bases. CDR1 and CDR2 (germline): LNHDA, SQIVND (reference sequence). This CDR3 has 15 amino acids. J lost 2 bases, V lost 4 bases, and 4 bases had no gene match. The CDR3 region has the DNA TGTGCCAGTAGTACGCAGGGGGCAGGCAATCAGCCCCAGCATTTT. Translating gives CASSTQGAGNQPQHF.

The chain employs TRBV7-2 and TRBJ1-5; 8 bases match TRBD1. The CDR3 sequence is 13 residues long. CDR1 is SGHTA and CDR2 is FQGNSA in the germline V gene. V shed 9 bases, J shed 2 bases, and the junction held 3 bases outside the gene matches. The CDR3 loop reads CASGQGRNQPQHF. As DNA, the CDR3 is TGTGCCAGTGGACAGGGACGCAATCAGCCCCAGCATTTT.

The chain couples TRBV9 to TRBJ2-1, with 13 bases that match TRBD2. The junction had 8 bases not matched to a gene; V was cut back by 0 bases and J by 5 bases. In germline, CDR1 is SGDLS, CDR2 YYNGEE. CDR3 length: 18 residues. CDR3 in amino acids: CASSVVGLAGVKNNEQFF. For the CDR3, the DNA is TGTGCCAGCAGCGTAGTTGGACTAGCGGGGGTCAAAAACAATGAGCAGTTCTTC.

The chain recombines TRBV18 with TRBJ2-1; 8 bases are shared with TRBD1. J was trimmed by 4 bases and V by 3 bases; bases with no gene match: 5. Germline lookup yields CDR1 KGHSH and CDR2 LQKENI. This CDR3 has 15 amino acids. The CDR3 nucleotides read TGTGCCAGCTCACCCGGACAGGGCCGATACAATGAGCAGTTCTTC. Its translation is CASSPGQGRYNEQFF.

V and J are TRBV19 and TRBJ2-6, with a weak D call TRBD2 (5 bases). This CDR3 has 16 amino acids. Germline V gene data show CDR1 as LNHDA and CDR2 as SQIVND (reference sequence). Trimming left V 7 bases short and J 0 bases short, with 13 bases between. CDR3 in DNA: TGTGCCAGTACCCATTCGGGGTACTCTGGGGCCAACGTCCTGACTTTC. This translates into CASTHSGYSGANVLTF.

This chain connects TRBV5-4 to TRBJ1-1; D is unresolved. Germline loops: CDR1 SGHNT, CDR2 YYREEE (reference sequence). This CDR3 is 14 amino acids long. With 1 base removed from V and 0 bases from J, the gap between germline ends came to 7 bases. As DNA, the CDR3 is TGTGCCAGCAGCTTGTACACCTTGAACACTGAAGCTTTCTTT. Translating gives CASSLYTLNTEAFF.

The chain carries TRBV7-9 and TRBJ1-5; D might be TRBD1 (6 bases). Trimming removed 5 bases from V and 1 base from J, with 15 bases in between. Germline-derived CDR1 and CDR2 are SEHNR and FQNEAQ (reference sequence). There are 16 residues in the CDR3. The CDR3 reads CASSRFGGGSNQPQHF. CDR3 sequence (DNA): TGTGCCAGCAGCCGATTTGGGGGCGGGAGCAATCAGCCCCAGCATTTT.

The CDR3 here is CASGLVLGTGGASTEAFF. CDR3 nucleotides: TGTGCTAGTGGTTTGGTACTGGGAACAGGGGGCGCCAGCACTGAAGCTTTCTTT. J is TRBJ1-1 and V is TRBV12-5; 9 nucleotides agree with TRBD1. The CDR3 contains 18 residues. Germline loops: CDR1 LGHNT, CDR2 FRNRAP. The V gene end was trimmed by 0 bases and the J gene end by 4 bases; junction bases not matched to a gene: 12. Looking up the rest from reference TRBV12-5 and TRBJ1-1 gives the full variable domain: DARVTQTPRHKVTEMGQEVTMRCQPILGHNTVFWYRQTMMQGLELLAYFRNRAPLDDSGMPKDRFSAEMPDATLATLKIQPSEPRDSAVYFCASGLVLGTGGASTEAFFGQGTRLTVV.

V is TRBV21-1 and J is TRBJ1-2; the table's D call, TRBD1, has no DNA check behind it. TRBV21-1 is a pseudogene. The CDR3 has 18 amino acids. The CDR3 nucleotides are TGTGCCAGCAGCACCTGTCCGGGGACAGAGCCGTCTATTGCTGGCTACACCTTC. Amino acid sequence: CASSTCPGTEPSIAGYTF.

This clone has a single count. CDR3 sequence: CASSSGQGGPMNTEAFF. For the CDR3, the DNA is TGTGCCAGCTCATCGGGACAGGGGGGACCCATGAACACTGAAGCTTTCTTT. The rearrangement uses TRBV18 and TRBJ1-1, with TRBD1 matching 11 bases. Germline V gene data show CDR1 as KGHSH and CDR2 as LQKENI. Trimming removed 5 bases from V and 0 bases from J; junction bases left unmatched: 8. CDR3 length: 17 residues.

This chain joins TRBV29-1 and TRBJ2-7; no clear D gene. The CDR3 has 12 amino acids. Trimming left V 5 bases short and J 7 bases short, with 15 bases between. Germline V gene lookup returns CDR1 SQVTM and CDR2 ANQGSEA. Here the CDR3 reads CSVFDGRREQYF. CDR3 DNA: TGCAGCGTTTTTGATGGGCGACGGGAGCAGTACTTC.

The chain carries TRBV5-1 and TRBJ2-2; TRBD1 aligns across 7 bases. The trim removed 3 bases at V and 5 bases at J, leaving 7 bases unmatched. Germline CDR1 SGHRS, CDR2 YFSETQ. This CDR3 contains 15 residues. The CDR3 is CASSWGDRDTGELFF. CDR3 coding DNA: TGCGCCAGCAGCTGGGGCGACAGGGATACCGGGGAGCTGTTTTTT.

The chain combines TRBV2 with TRBJ1-6, with TRBD1 identical over 7 bases. CDR1 is SNHLY, CDR2 FYNNEI, per germline. CDR3 length: 15 amino acids. V lost 5 bases and J lost 6; bases outside the gene matches: 7. CDR3 sequence reads: CASSRETGTNSPLHF. DNA for the CDR3: TGTGCCAGCAGTCGTGAGACAGGGACTAATTCACCCCTCCACTTT.

Only a few counts were recorded for this clone. The chain couples TRBV7-9 to TRBJ1-2; D unclear. CDR1 and CDR2 from the germline V gene are SEHNR and FQNEAQ (reference sequence). The CDR3 is made up of 13 amino acids. V was pared by 2 bases and J by 8 bases, with 12 bases between. The CDR3 region has the DNA TGTGCCAGCAGCTTAAATAGAAACCGGGGCTACACCTTC. This gives the protein CASSLNRNRGYTF.

The rearrangement uses TRBV5-1 and TRBJ1-1, with D possibly TRBD1 on 6 matching bases. Between the trimmed V and J ends, which lost 4 bases and 1 base, there was a span of 11 bases. The CDR3 has 14 residues. Germline V CDR1 and CDR2: SGHRS, YFSETQ. CDR3: CASSQGTTNTEAFF. Written as DNA, the CDR3 is TGCGCCAGCAGCCAAGGGACAACGAACACTGAAGCTTTCTTT.

The chain uses TRBV24-1 and TRBJ2-1; D is perhaps TRBD1 (6 bases). Germline V gene data show CDR1 as KGHDR and CDR2 as SFDVKD. This CDR3 has 16 amino acids. With 2 bases removed from V and 8 bases from J, the gap between germline ends came to 18 bases. CDR3 region: CATSDSGSQGRDEQFF. The CDR3 DNA reads as TGTGCCACCAGTGATTCTGGTTCACAGGGTAGGGATGAGCAGTTCTTC.

The chain joins TRBV9 to TRBJ1-2, with D tentatively TRBD1 (5 bases). The CDR3 length is 15 residues. Germline loops: CDR1 SGDLS, CDR2 YYNGEE. V shed 3 bases and J shed 4 bases, with 16 bases lying between them. The CDR3 DNA is TGTGCCAGCAGCGACCAGGGAAGGAACGCCTATGGCTACACCTTC. It encodes CASSDQGRNAYGYTF.

This chain connects TRBV12-3 or TRBV12-4 to TRBJ1-2, with 8 bases identical to TRBD1. With 5 bases clipped from V and 8 bases from J, the junction kept 7 bases outside the gene matches. The CDR3 runs 13 residues. The CDR3 DNA sequence: TGTGCCAGCAGTATCGGGACAGGTGGCGGCTACACCTTC. This codes for CASSIGTGGGYTF.

The rearrangement uses TRBV7-2 and TRBJ1-6; perhaps TRBD1 as D (5 bases). The V gene's germline CDR1 is SGHTA and CDR2 FQGNSA. The CDR3 spans 12 residues. Trimming cost V 5 bases and J 9 bases, with 8 bases left between them. This CDR3 is CASSPGFSPLHF. The CDR3 DNA is TGTGCCAGCAGCCCAGGGTTTTCACCCCTCCACTTT.

The chain uses TRBV6-6 and TRBJ2-1; 10 bases map to TRBD1. Germline trimming cut 5 bases from V and 5 bases from J; bases unmatched to any gene: 3. The CDR3 contains 14 residues. From germline, CDR1 is MNHNY and CDR2 SVGAGI (reference sequence). CDR3: CASSTGTGDNEQFF. The CDR3 DNA follows: TGTGCCAGCAGTACCGGGACAGGGGACAATGAGCAGTTCTTC.